This T cell receptor (beta chain) was captured in a study of cytomegalovirus exposure and HLA in healthy donors. Study results and limitations: The authors considered a cluster of highly shared sequence variants likely to be a sequencing artifact. The CMV antigen specificity of a few CMV-associated chains was confirmed through in vitro analysis. The Asian-associated ancestry cluster reportedly had fewer N-insertions than the roughly 670-donor mean in a later analysis.

PCR amplification relied on 60 Vbeta primers (plus 13 Jbeta primers). Measured with immunoSEQ multiplex PCR; TCRdb has only the in-frame clones, and not every one. This sample yields 75,000 to 100,000 clones, of which around 74% are seen a single time; about 1.8% belongs to the top ten. In the case of this clone: Its specificity is unknown.

The TCR comes from a male donor in good health and CMV-seronegative. Material: PBMCs.

The CDR3 spells CASSPGGTPHVQPAFF. The CDR3 nucleotides are TGTGCCAGCAGCCCCGGGGGGACCCCTCATGTCCAGCCAGCTTTCTTT. The chain employs TRBV7-6 and TRBJ1-1; D is possibly TRBD1 (5 bases). Trimming took off 5 bases at V and 10 bases at J, with 26 bases between the two ends. The CDR3 has 16 amino acids. The germline gives CDR1 SGHVS, CDR2 FNYEAQ.